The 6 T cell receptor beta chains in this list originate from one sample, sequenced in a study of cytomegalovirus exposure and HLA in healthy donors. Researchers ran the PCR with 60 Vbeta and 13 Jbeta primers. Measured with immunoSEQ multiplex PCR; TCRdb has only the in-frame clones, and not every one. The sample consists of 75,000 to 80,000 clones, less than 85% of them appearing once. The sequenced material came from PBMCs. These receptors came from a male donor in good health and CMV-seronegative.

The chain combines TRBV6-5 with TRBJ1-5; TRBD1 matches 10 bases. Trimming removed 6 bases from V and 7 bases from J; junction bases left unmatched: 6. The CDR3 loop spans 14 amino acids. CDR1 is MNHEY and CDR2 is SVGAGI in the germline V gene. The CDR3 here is CASRTGQGGQPQHF. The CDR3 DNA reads TGTGCCAGCAGGACTGGACAGGGGGGGCAGCCCCAGCATTTT.

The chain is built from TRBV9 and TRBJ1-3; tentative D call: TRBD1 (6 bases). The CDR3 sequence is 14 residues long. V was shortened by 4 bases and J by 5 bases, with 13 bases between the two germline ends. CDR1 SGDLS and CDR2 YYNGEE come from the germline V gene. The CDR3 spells CASSPEGVRNTIYF. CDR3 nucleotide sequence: TGTGCCAGCAGCCCCGAGGGGGTTAGAAACACCATATATTTT.

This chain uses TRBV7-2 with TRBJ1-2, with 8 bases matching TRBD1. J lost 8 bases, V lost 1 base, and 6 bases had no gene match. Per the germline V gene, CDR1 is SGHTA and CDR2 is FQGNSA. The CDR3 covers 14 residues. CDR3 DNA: TGTGCCAGCAGCTTAGGCAGGGGGCACGAGGGCTACACCTTC. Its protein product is CASSLGRGHEGYTF.

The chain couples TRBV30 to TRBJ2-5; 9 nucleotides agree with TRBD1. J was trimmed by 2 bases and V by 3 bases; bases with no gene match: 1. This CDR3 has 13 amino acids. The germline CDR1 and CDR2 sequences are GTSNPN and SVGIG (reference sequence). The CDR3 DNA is TGTGCCTGGAGAGGGACAGGGCAAGAGACCCAGTACTTC. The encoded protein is CAWRGTGQETQYF.

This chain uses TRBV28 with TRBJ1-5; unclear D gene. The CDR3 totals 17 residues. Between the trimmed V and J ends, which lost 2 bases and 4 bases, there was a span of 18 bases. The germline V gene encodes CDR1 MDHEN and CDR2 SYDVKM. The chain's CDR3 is CASSLPVRQVGNQPQHF. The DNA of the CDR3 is TGTGCCAGCAGTTTACCGGTAAGGCAGGTTGGTAATCAGCCCCAGCATTTT.

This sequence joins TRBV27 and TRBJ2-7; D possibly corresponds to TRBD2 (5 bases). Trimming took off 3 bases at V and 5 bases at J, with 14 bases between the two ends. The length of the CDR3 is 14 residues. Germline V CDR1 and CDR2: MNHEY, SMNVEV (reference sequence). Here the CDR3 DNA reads TGTGCCAGCAGTTTTAGTCGGGATGGCCACGAGCAGTACTTC. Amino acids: CASSFSRDGHEQYF.